This T cell receptor beta chain emerged from a study of cytomegalovirus exposure and HLA in healthy donors. Assay used: immunoSEQ multiplex PCR; TCRdb lists only in-frame clones, some missing. Of over 200,000 clones in the sample, around four fifths were seen once. Germline CDR1 and CDR2: SSHAT and FNYEAQ (reference sequence). V was clipped by 5 bases and J by 7 bases; unmatched bases: 8. The CDR3 extends over 14 amino acids. The TCR comes from a woman younger than 30 in good health and CMV-seronegative. This chain links TRBV7-7 with TRBJ2-1, with TRBD2 matching 7 bases. Sequenced material: PBMCs. Here the CDR3 DNA reads TGTGCCAGCAGCCCCGGGCGGGGGAAGAATGAGCAGTTCTTC. This codes for CASSPGRGKNEQFF.